Listed below are T cell receptor beta chains from one sample, sequenced in a study of cytomegalovirus exposure and HLA in healthy donors. The data were produced by immunoSEQ multiplex PCR, yet TCRdb's version contains in-frame clones alone and is incomplete. The table has more than 95,000 clones, 9.5% to 15% seen once. Sequencing used PBMCs. These receptors were obtained from a man aged 40-50 years in good health and CMV-seropositive. Both conserved end residues are part of each CDR3. Fields, in order: D gene, clone size, CDR3 length, J gene, V gene, CDR3 DNA, CDR3 protein. The D gene is left open where the match is weak. For some rows the clone size is stated as once, few or many, or as a class when expanded; others skip it.

>TRBD2|once|15|TRBJ2-7|TRBV7-8
TGTGCCAGCAGCTTAGCGGGAGGGCCTGGAGACGAGCAGTACTTC
CASSLAGGPGDEQYF
>TRBD2|few|17|TRBJ2-1|TRBV13
TGTGCCAGCAGCTTAGGGACTAGCGGGAGACCCTACGATGAGCAGTTCTTC
CASSLGTSGRPYDEQFF
>NA|NA|17|TRBJ2-5|TRBV18
TGTGCCAGCTCACCTCGGACAGGGAGGGCCAAGATGGAGACCCAGTACTTC
CASSPRTGRAKMETQYF
>NA|few|15|TRBJ1-5|TRBV7-9
TGTGCCAGCAGCTTACACGGAGGGTCTAATCAGCCCCAGCATTTT
CASSLHGGSNQPQHF
>NA|NA|16|TRBJ2-3|TRBV6-5
TGTGCCAGCAGTTACTCGGGGGCGGGAGTTGGAGATACGCAGTATTTT
CASSYSGAGVGDTQYF
>NA|NA|14|TRBJ1-2|TRBV5-6
TGTGCCAGCAGCCCCCGGGCGGGGGTTTATGGCTACACCTTC
CASSPRAGVYGYTF
>TRBD1|NA|14|TRBJ2-1|TRBV10-1
TGCGCCAGCAGTGATACCGGGACAGGGGAAAATCAGTTCTTC
CASSDTGTGENQFF
>TRBD1|NA|13|TRBJ1-5|TRBV27
TGTGCCAGCAGTGCATACAGGGGACAGCCCCAGCATTTT
CASSAYRGQPQHF
>NA|few|13|TRBJ2-5|TRBV28
TGTGCCAGCAGTTTTATGAGAAAAGAGACCCAGTACTTC
CASSFMRKETQYF
>TRBD1|few|18|TRBJ1-4|TRBV4-1
TGCGCCAGCAGCCACTTGGGACAGGGGGTTCGGTCTAATGAAAAACTGTTTTTT
CASSHLGQGVRSNEKLFF
>NA|few|15|TRBJ2-1|TRBV7-2
TGTGCCAGCAGCCCGGGGACAATGTGGTACAATGAGCAGTTCTTC
CASSPGTMWYNEQFF
>TRBD1|few|14|TRBJ1-1|TRBV10-3
TGTGCCATCAGTGGGAGACAGGGGAACACTGAAGCTTTCTTT
CAISGRQGNTEAFF
>TRBD1|few|20|TRBJ1-4|TRBV4-2
TGTGCCAGCAGCCAAGAAGGTTCCACAGGGGGAGATGTTTCGAATGAAAAACTGTTTTTT
CASSQEGSTGGDVSNEKLFF
>TRBD1|NA|17|TRBJ2-1|TRBV4-1
TGCGCCAGCAGCCAAGGGGCAGGGACAGGGGCCTACAATGAGCAGTTCTTC
CASSQGAGTGAYNEQFF
>TRBD2|few|12|TRBJ2-3|TRBV29-1
TGCAGCGGGCGGGAGGGCTCAGATACGCAGTATTTT
CSGREGSDTQYF
>NA|few|13|TRBJ1-1|TRBV7-9
TGTGCCAGCAGCTTGGGTGCAGGCACTGAAGCTTTCTTT
CASSLGAGTEAFF
>NA|few|17|TRBJ1-3|TRBV5-1
TGCGCCAGCAGCTTACAACCGGGACAAAAGGGGGGAAACACCATATATTTT
CASSLQPGQKGGNTIYF
>NA|NA|15|TRBJ2-1|TRBV11-3
TGTGCCAGCAGCTTAATCCCCGGGACTTACAATGAGCAGTTCTTC
CASSLIPGTYNEQFF